This T cell receptor beta chain is from a study of blood T cell repertoires in COVID-19. Germline CDR1 MNHNS, CDR2 SASEGT. This CDR3 spans 14 amino acids. Trimming stripped 3 bases from V and 5 bases from J, with 13 bases between. Only in-frame clones appear in the TCRdb table, and some are missing; sequencing was by immunoSEQ multiplex PCR. The data show about 120,000 clones, approximately 80% seen once. This clone was seen a handful of times. Sequencing used peripheral blood. The source of this sequence is a man in his fifties or sixties with acute or convalescent COVID-19. This sequence joins TRBV6-1 and TRBJ1-2, with D tentatively TRBD1 (6 bases). The CDR3 DNA follows: TGTGCCAGCAGTGAGCCGGGACAACGTTATGGCTACACCTTC. Amino acids: CASSEPGQRYGYTF.